The T cell receptor (beta chain) described here comes from a study of identical twins. Unique molecular identifiers were in the cDNA, with template-switch universal primer binding. Each CDR3 protein is one row after TCRdb ran MiXCR on the 5' RACE reads. This sample has roughly 470,000 distinct CDR3 sequences, with roughly 13% found just once. With respect to this clonotype: The antigen remains unidentified.

Study findings and constraints: In cord blood, abundant beta clonotypes had fewer insertions; memory showed no trend. Twin sharing of out-of-frame TCR alpha was underestimated by models in monozygotic pairs.

The data also belong to a second study, concerning yellow fever vaccine responses in identical twins. Turning to that study: The T cell response to vaccination in identical twins was reportedly partly convergent and partly personalized.

Input material: CD4+ T cells sorted from blood. The receptor's source is a woman between 18 and 29 years old in good health.

CDR3 nucleotide sequence: TGTGCCAGCAGCAGCCTCCAGAGCGGGGGCTCCTACAATGAGCAGTTCTTC. The encoded protein is CASSSLQSGGSYNEQFF. The rearrangement links TRBV11-2 to TRBJ2-1; 8 bases agree with TRBD2. V lost 5 bases to trimming and J lost 0 bases; unmatched junction nucleotides: 9. Germline lookup yields CDR1 SGHAT and CDR2 FQNNGV. The CDR3 has 17 amino acids.